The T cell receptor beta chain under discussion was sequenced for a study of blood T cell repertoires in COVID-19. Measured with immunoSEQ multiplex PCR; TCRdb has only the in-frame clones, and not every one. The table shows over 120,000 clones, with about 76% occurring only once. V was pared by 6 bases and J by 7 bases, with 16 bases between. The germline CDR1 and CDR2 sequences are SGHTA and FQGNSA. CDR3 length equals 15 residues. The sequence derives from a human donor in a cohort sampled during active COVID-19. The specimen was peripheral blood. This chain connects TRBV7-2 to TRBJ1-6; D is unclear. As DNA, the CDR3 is TGTGCCAGCAGGATCGCGAGGGCTGCCAATTCACCCCTCCACTTT. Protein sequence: CASRIARAANSPLHF.